This T cell receptor (beta chain) was found in a study of blood T cell repertoires in COVID-19. Unmatched junction bases numbered 5, after V lost 3 bases and J lost 9 bases. The CDR3 is 14 amino acids. Germline assignment: CDR1 SGHDN and CDR2 FVKESK. The repertoire was sequenced with immunoSEQ multiplex PCR; TCRdb's copy has only in-frame clones and lacks some. Among around 200,000 clones listed, approximately 85% were seen once. This clonotype originated in a man aged 40-50 years with acute COVID-19. The sample consisted of PBMCs or T cells enriched from blood (not recorded which). This rearrangement joins TRBV14 to TRBJ1-6; TRBD1 matches 7 bases. CDR3 in DNA: TGTGCCAGCAGCCAGGGGACAGATTTTTCACCCCTCCACTTT. Protein: CASSQGTDFSPLHF.